What follows are 4 T cell receptor beta chains derived from one specimen sequenced in a study of blood T cell repertoires in COVID-19. This table comes from immunoSEQ multiplex PCR, and its TCRdb copy is limited to in-frame clones, with some not included. The sample lists about 88,000 clones, about 84% occurring once. The sequenced sample consisted of peripheral blood. The receptors here all came from a human donor in a cohort sampled during active COVID-19.

The chain has TRBV5-1 and TRBJ2-1; D is unresolved. The CDR3 spans 15 residues. Deletions cut 3 bases from V and 0 bases from J, with 10 bases between. CDR1 SGHRS and CDR2 YFSETQ come from the germline V gene. Here the CDR3 reads CASSSARSSYNEQFF. In DNA form, the CDR3 reads TGCGCCAGCAGCTCGGCGAGGTCCTCCTACAATGAGCAGTTCTTC.

The chain links TRBV5-8 to TRBJ2-7, with 7 bases identical to TRBD1. This CDR3 has 15 residues. Germline CDR1 is SGHTS and CDR2 is YDEGEE. The junction had 5 bases not matched to a gene; V was cut back by 2 bases and J by 0 bases. The CDR3 region has the DNA TGTGCCAGCAGCTTAGGACAGGTTCCCTCCTACGAGCAGTACTTC. Its translation: CASSLGQVPSYEQYF.

This chain joins TRBV7-9 and TRBJ2-5, with D maybe TRBD1 (8 bases). V was clipped by 6 bases and J by 5 bases, with 25 bases between them. The CDR3 contains 17 residues. The germline V gene encodes CDR1 SEHNR and CDR2 FQNEAQ (reference sequence). CDR3 in amino acids: CASRPPDGQGGLETQYF. CDR3 sequence (DNA): TGTGCCAGCAGACCCCCGGACGGACAGGGAGGGTTGGAGACCCAGTACTTC.

This rearrangement joins TRBV10-2 to TRBJ1-1, with a possible D match to TRBD1 (6 bases). Germline CDR1 reads WSHSY; CDR2 reads SAAADI. This CDR3 comprises 16 residues. Between the trimmed V and J ends, which lost 9 bases and 1 base, there was a span of 21 bases. The CDR3 bases are TGCGCCAGTTTGCCACTCCGGGACACGGAGAACACTGAAGCTTTCTTT. Its translation is CASLPLRDTENTEAFF.